One sample yielded the 3 T cell receptor beta chains listed below, sequenced in a study of T cell repertoires in cytomegalovirus infection. MiXCR, applied by TCRdb to the reads, yields one record per CDR3 protein. The repertoire includes over 150,000 distinct CDR3 sequences, approximately 18% of them detected once, and approximately 25% sits in the top ten. Sequencing was performed on CD8+ T cells from PBMCs. All receptors derive from a human donor in good health (CMV status not recorded). Some clones in this sample may be carry-over from other donors' samples.

This clonotype showed up many times. The gene calls are TRBV7-2 and TRBJ2-1; 10 bases are a match to TRBD2. The CDR3 loop spans 16 amino acids. The J segment lost 6 bases and the V segment lost 5 bases, leaving 10 bases of the junction unmatched. CDR1 SGHTA and CDR2 FQGNSA come from the germline V gene. In DNA, the CDR3 is TGTGCCAGCAGCCGTAATGAGCGGGGGGGAGTCAATGAGCAGTTCTTC. This gives the protein CASSRNERGGVNEQFF.

J is TRBJ1-1 and V is TRBV9; D is uncertain. V was shortened by 0 bases and J by 11 bases, with 17 bases between the two germline ends. The CDR3 is made up of 14 amino acids. Germline lookup yields CDR1 SGDLS and CDR2 YYNGEE. The CDR3 loop reads CASSVVVETQKAFF. CDR3 bases: TGTGCCAGCAGCGTAGTGGTGGAGACCCAGAAGGCTTTCTTT.

This clonotype was counted between two and nine times. This chain uses TRBV13 with TRBJ2-5; D is unresolved. Trimming stripped 3 bases from V and 0 bases from J, with 14 bases between. There are 16 residues in the CDR3. From germline, CDR1 is PRHDT and CDR2 FYEKMQ (reference sequence). CDR3 nucleotides: TGTGCCAGCAGCTTCCTCCGGTATGAGAACCAAGAGACCCAGTACTTC. It translates to CASSFLRYENQETQYF. The full variable domain, its missing parts supplied by reference TRBV13 and TRBJ2-5, is AAGVIQSPRHLIKEKRETATLKCYPIPRHDTVYWYQQGPGQDPQFLISFYEKMQSDKGSIPDRFSAQQFSDYHSELNMSSLELGDSALYFCASSFLRYENQETQYFGPGTRLLVL.